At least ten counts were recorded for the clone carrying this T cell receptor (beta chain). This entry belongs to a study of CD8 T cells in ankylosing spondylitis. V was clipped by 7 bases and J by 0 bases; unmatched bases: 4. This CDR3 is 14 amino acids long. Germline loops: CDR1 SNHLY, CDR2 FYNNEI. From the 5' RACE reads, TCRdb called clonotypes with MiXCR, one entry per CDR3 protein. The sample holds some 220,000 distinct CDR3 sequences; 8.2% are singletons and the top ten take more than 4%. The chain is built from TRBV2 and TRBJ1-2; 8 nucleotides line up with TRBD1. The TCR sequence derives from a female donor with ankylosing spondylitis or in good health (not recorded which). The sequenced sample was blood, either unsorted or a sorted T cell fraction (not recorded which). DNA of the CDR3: TGTGCCAGCAACCAGGGGGCCTCTAACTATGGCTACACCTTC. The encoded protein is CASNQGASNYGYTF.